Shown below are 27 T cell receptor beta chains from a single sample sequenced in a study of identical twins. TCRdb re-derived calls from the 5' RACE reads in MiXCR, one entry per CDR3 protein. The data hold approximately 470,000 distinct CDR3 sequences, with over 12% observed a single time. A further study also used this sample, focusing on yellow fever vaccine responses in identical twins.

The sequenced sample was CD4+ T cells sorted from blood. The receptors originated from a woman under 30 in good health.

This clonotype showed up just a few times. The rearrangement joins TRBV6-5 to TRBJ1-6; tentatively, D is TRBD1 (6 bases). CDR3 length equals 12 residues. Germline assignment: CDR1 MNHEY and CDR2 SVGAGI. V was trimmed by 5 bases and J by 17 bases, leaving 16 bases between them. The CDR3 DNA reads TGTGCCAGCAGTACCCCGGGACAAGGGATCCACTTT. Translation: CASSTPGQGIHF.

This chain links TRBV3-1 with TRBJ2-5; tentatively, D is TRBD2 (6 bases). Looked up from germline, CDR1 is LGHDT and CDR2 is YNNKEL (reference sequence). The CDR3 contains 14 residues. Trimming removed 5 bases at V and 2 bases at J, with 12 bases between. The CDR3 here is CASSAGLEQETQYF. In DNA form, the CDR3 reads TGTGCCAGCAGCGCGGGACTGGAACAAGAGACCCAGTACTTC.

V usage is TRBV15 and J usage is TRBJ2-1, with 8 positions matching TRBD2. V lost 1 base to trimming and J lost 0 bases; unmatched junction nucleotides: 8. CDR3 length equals 18 residues. Looked up from germline, CDR1 is LNHNV and CDR2 is YYDKDF (reference sequence). The CDR3 nucleotides are TGTGCCACCAGCAGAGTTGTGGGCGGGAGGCTCTCCTACAATGAGCAGTTCTTC. Its protein is CATSRVVGGRLSYNEQFF.

This clonotype was observed at least ten times. The J gene is TRBJ2-7, the V gene TRBV27, with TRBD1 matching 8 bases. V trimming: 4 bases; J trimming: 7 bases; junction bases outside the gene matches: 6. The CDR3 sequence is 13 residues long. Germline V gives CDR1 MNHEY, CDR2 SMNVEV (reference sequence). CDR3 DNA: TGTGCCAGCAGTTCCCCTGGGGACAGGGAGCAGTACTTC. Amino acids: CASSSPGDREQYF.

In this sample, this clonotype turned up a few times. The chain is built from TRBV7-2 and TRBJ1-2; 9 bases are shared with TRBD1. Germline loops: CDR1 SGHTA, CDR2 FQGNSA. The CDR3 loop spans 13 amino acids. Trimming took 5 bases from V and 8 from J; bases not matched to a gene: 6. As DNA, the CDR3 is TGTGCCAGCAGCCTGGGACAGGGTGGCGGCTACACCTTC. It translates to CASSLGQGGGYTF.

This clonotype was counted a few times. The V and J genes are TRBV6-5 and TRBJ2-7; D assignment may be TRBD1 or TRBD2 (5 bases each). This CDR3 region has 14 residues. Germline assignment: CDR1 MNHEY and CDR2 SVGAGI. The ends were cut back, 2 bases at V and 4 bases at J, with 12 bases in the middle. CDR3 sequence reads: CASSYRDVGYEQYF. The CDR3 DNA follows: TGTGCCAGCAGTTACAGGGACGTTGGGTACGAGCAGTACTTC.

The table lists this clonotype with a few counts. The rearrangement links TRBV12-3 or TRBV12-4 to TRBJ2-5, with 9 bases identical to TRBD2. Unmatched junction bases numbered 10, after V lost 5 bases and J lost 3 bases. The CDR3 has 16 residues. CDR3 DNA sequence: TGTGCCAGCAGTGACGGACTAGCGCAAGGGGAAGAGACCCAGTACTTC. Protein sequence: CASSDGLAQGEETQYF.

J is TRBJ1-6 and V is TRBV2, with a possible D match to TRBD1 (6 bases). The CDR3 consists of 14 residues. CDR1 and CDR2 from the germline V gene are SNHLY and FYNNEI. V gave up 6 bases and J gave up 7 bases, with 13 bases separating them. CDR3 sequence reads: CASSEDSINSPLHF. In DNA, the CDR3 is TGTGCCAGCAGCGAGGACAGCATCAATTCACCCCTCCACTTT.

The chain combines TRBV5-1 with TRBJ2-7, with D perhaps TRBD1 (7 bases). Germline CDR1 reads SGHRS; CDR2 reads YFSETQ. The V gene lost 0 bases and the J gene lost 7 bases, with 14 bases spanning the gap. This CDR3 is built from 14 residues. The DNA of the CDR3 is TGCGCCAGCAGCTTGGGCGGGACAGCGAGGGAGCAGTACTTC. Translating it yields CASSLGGTAREQYF.

This clonotype was seen a few times. The chain has TRBV20-1 and TRBJ2-4, with D possibly TRBD2 on 6 matching bases. This CDR3 contains 14 residues. Trimming pared 3 bases from V and 6 bases from J, leaving 15 bases between. CDR1 and CDR2 (germline): DFQATT, SNEGSKA (reference sequence). CDR3 protein: CSASDSGGINIQYF. DNA for the CDR3: TGCAGTGCTAGCGACAGTGGGGGGATAAACATTCAGTACTTC.

This clonotype has just a few counts. The rearrangement uses TRBV20-1 and TRBJ2-7; D is undetermined. This CDR3 spans 15 amino acids. The germline CDR1 and CDR2 sequences are DFQATT and SNEGSKA (reference sequence). V lost 4 bases and J 2 bases, leaving 18 bases between the germline ends. CDR3 amino acids: CSATRLGADPYEQYF. For the CDR3, the DNA is TGCAGTGCTACGAGGTTAGGCGCCGACCCCTACGAGCAGTACTTC.

There are many counts of this clonotype. The chain is built from TRBV5-1 and TRBJ2-1; 8 nucleotides align to TRBD2. Trimming took 0 bases from V and 4 from J; bases not matched to a gene: 6. Per the germline V gene, CDR1 is SGHRS and CDR2 is YFSETQ. This CDR3 contains 16 residues. The CDR3 region is CASSLGLAGGYNEQFF. CDR3 nucleotides: TGCGCCAGCAGCTTGGGTCTGGCGGGGGGATACAATGAGCAGTTCTTC.

This clonotype was seen a handful of times. The rearrangement links TRBV6-4 to TRBJ2-1; 12 bases line up with TRBD2. V lost 4 bases to trimming and J lost 9 bases; unmatched junction nucleotides: 7. The germline gives CDR1 MRHNA, CDR2 SNTAGT. This CDR3 has 15 amino acids. Written as DNA, the CDR3 is TGTGCCAGCAGTGTGACTAGCGGGAGTCTGGGTGAGCAGTTCTTC. Encoded protein: CASSVTSGSLGEQFF.

The chain combines TRBV4-3 with TRBJ2-3; possibly TRBD2 for D (6 bases). The CDR3 has 14 residues. The V gene lost 8 bases and the J gene lost 2 bases, with 14 bases spanning the gap. Germline CDR1 LGHNA, CDR2 YSLEER. The CDR3 is CASGLRRDTDTQYF. As DNA, the CDR3 is TGCGCCAGCGGTTTACGGCGGGACACAGATACGCAGTATTTT.

This clonotype came up a few times. The chain couples TRBV2 to TRBJ2-7; TRBD2 agrees at 11 bases. This CDR3 comprises 12 residues. In germline, CDR1 is SNHLY, CDR2 FYNNEI. Trimming cost V 6 bases and J 7 bases; bases outside gene matches: 2. The CDR3 sequence is CASRTSGGEQYF. CDR3 nucleotides: TGTGCCAGCAGAACTAGCGGGGGTGAGCAGTACTTC. Complete variable domain (other parts from reference TRBV2 and TRBJ2-7): EPEVTQTPSHQVTQMGQEVILRCVPISNHLYFYWYRQILGQKVEFLVSFYNNEISEKSEIFDDQFSVERPDGSNFTLKIRSTKLEDSAMYFCASRTSGGEQYFGPGTRLTVT.

V usage is TRBV27 and J usage is TRBJ2-1; 7 bases align to TRBD2. Germline V gene sequence: CDR1 MNHEY, CDR2 SMNVEV (reference sequence). J lost 0 bases, V lost 1 base, and 3 bases had no gene match. The CDR3 consists of 16 residues. The CDR3: CASSLWTGGSYNEQFF. In DNA, the CDR3 is TGTGCCAGCAGTTTATGGACGGGGGGCTCCTACAATGAGCAGTTCTTC.

The chain has TRBV14 and TRBJ2-5; either TRBD1 or TRBD2 may fit D (5 bases each). This CDR3 is 15 amino acids long. Germline V gene lookup returns CDR1 SGHDN and CDR2 FVKESK. V lost 3 bases and J 3 bases, leaving 14 bases between the germline ends. The CDR3 nucleotides are TGTGCCAGCAGCCATCTCGGGGCAGGGAAAGAGACCCAGTACTTC. It encodes CASSHLGAGKETQYF.

The rearrangement joins TRBV7-2 to TRBJ2-5, with D tentatively TRBD2 (5 bases). The ends were cut back, 5 bases at V and 10 bases at J, with 11 bases in the middle. From germline, CDR1 is SGHTA and CDR2 FQGNSA. CDR3 length: 11 residues. The CDR3 here is CASSPPGVQYF. CDR3 DNA: TGTGCCAGCAGCCCGCCCGGGGTCCAGTACTTC.

Only a few counts were recorded for this clonotype. The chain employs TRBV11-2 and TRBJ2-5, with D possibly being TRBD2 (6 bases). The ends were cut back, 1 base at V and 2 bases at J, with 8 bases in the middle. CDR3 size: 14 residues. CDR1 is SGHAT and CDR2 is FQNNGV in the germline V gene. As DNA, the CDR3 is TGTGCCAGCAGCTTAGTGGAGGGGCAAGAGACCCAGTACTTC. This encodes CASSLVEGQETQYF.

This clonotype was counted only a few times. The rearrangement links TRBV27 to TRBJ2-3; unclear D gene. The V gene's germline CDR1 is MNHEY and CDR2 SMNVEV (reference sequence). The CDR3 spans 15 residues. Trimming removed 6 bases at V and 2 bases at J, with 15 bases between. The CDR3 here is CASSSTGRDTDTQYF. For the CDR3, the DNA is TGTGCCAGCAGCTCTACGGGCAGAGACACAGATACGCAGTATTTT.

The chain carries TRBV20-1 and TRBJ2-2; TRBD2 is a possible D gene (5 bases). The ends were cut back, 3 bases at V and 7 bases at J, with 6 bases in the middle. Germline V lookup: CDR1 DFQATT, CDR2 SNEGSKA (reference sequence). CDR3 length: 11 amino acids. The CDR3 DNA is TGCAGTGCTAGGGAGGTCGGGGAGCTGTTTTTT. Its translation: CSAREVGELFF.

The chain uses TRBV5-4 and TRBJ1-5; 8 nucleotides align to TRBD1. V shed 2 bases, J shed 3 bases, and the junction held 4 bases outside the gene matches. The germline V gene encodes CDR1 SGHNT and CDR2 YYREEE (reference sequence). The CDR3 totals 15 residues. CDR3 sequence reads: CASSLQGGFNQPQHF. The CDR3 nucleotides are TGTGCCAGCAGCTTACAGGGGGGATTCAATCAGCCCCAGCATTTT.

This clonotype occurred a few times. CDR3 in amino acids: CASRGTVTAQFF. The CDR3 nucleotides are TGTGCCAGCAGGGGGACGGTGACCGCTCAGTTCTTC. The chain has TRBV12-3 or TRBV12-4 and TRBJ2-1; either TRBD1 or TRBD2 may supply D (5 bases each). V gave up 6 bases and J gave up 13 bases, with 16 bases separating them. CDR3 length equals 12 residues.

This clonotype was seen more than once but under ten times. The chain recombines TRBV28 with TRBJ2-5; D gene uncertain. This CDR3 is built from 14 residues. Trimming left V 4 bases short and J 5 bases short, with 14 bases between. Looked up from germline, CDR1 is MDHEN and CDR2 is SYDVKM. The CDR3 coding sequence is TGTGCCAGCAGTTCGTTTTTGACTTGGGAGACCCAGTACTTC. Its translation is CASSSFLTWETQYF.

The rearrangement joins TRBV20-1 to TRBJ2-3, with 14 bases fitting TRBD2. The CDR3 is made up of 16 amino acids. Germline V gene data show CDR1 as DFQATT and CDR2 as SNEGSKA (reference sequence). Germline trimming cut 5 bases from V and 0 bases from J; bases unmatched to any gene: 4. The CDR3 DNA follows: TGCAGTGCTGGGACTAGCGGGAGAGGGAGCACAGATACGCAGTATTTT. Its protein is CSAGTSGRGSTDTQYF.

V gene TRBV5-1 combines with J gene TRBJ2-1, with D maybe TRBD2 (5 bases). The CDR3 extends over 16 amino acids. Looked up from germline, CDR1 is SGHRS and CDR2 is YFSETQ. Trimming left V 0 bases short and J 0 bases short, with 10 bases between. The CDR3 sequence: CASSLGIGSSYNEQFF. The CDR3 region has the DNA TGCGCCAGCAGCTTGGGTATAGGGAGCTCCTACAATGAGCAGTTCTTC. Combining the CDR3 with reference TRBV5-1 and TRBJ2-1 gives the whole variable domain KAGVTQTPRYLIKTRGQQVTLSCSPISGHRSVSWYQQTPGQGLQFLFEYFSETQRNKGNFPGRFSGRQFSNSRSEMNVSTLELGDSALYLCASSLGIGSSYNEQFFGPGTRLTVL.

The chain recombines TRBV5-1 with TRBJ1-1, with D perhaps matching TRBD1 (5 bases). The V end lost 6 bases, the J end lost 4 bases, and 7 bases lay between the germline ends. The length of the CDR3 is 11 residues. The germline V gene encodes CDR1 SGHRS and CDR2 YFSETQ. The DNA for the CDR3 is TGCGCCAGCATGGGGGGCACTGAAGCTTTCTTT. Translated, it gives CASMGGTEAFF. Filled out from reference TRBV5-1 and TRBJ1-1, the complete variable domain reads KAGVTQTPRYLIKTRGQQVTLSCSPISGHRSVSWYQQTPGQGLQFLFEYFSETQRNKGNFPGRFSGRQFSNSRSEMNVSTLELGDSALYLCASMGGTEAFFGQGTRLTVV.